This entry concerns a single T cell receptor (beta chain). The CDR3 is 16 residues long. The sample is drawn from a study of technical replicates of blood from a handful of donors. Only in-frame clones appear in the TCRdb table, and some are missing; sequencing was by immunoSEQ multiplex PCR. Among approximately 60,000 clones listed, 75% to 90% were seen once. The origin of this receptor is a human donor in good health. Some clones in this sample may be carry-over from other donors' samples. Sequencing was done on a sample of PBMCs. The chain employs TRBV21-1 and TRBJ2-7; the table assigns TRBD2, which was not confirmed against the DNA. TRBV21-1 is described as a pseudogene. The CDR3 reads CASQQMSGRFSYEQYF. In nucleotides, the CDR3 is TGTGCCAGTCAGCAAATGTCGGGAAGATTCTCCTACGAGCAGTACTTC.